The next 29 T cell receptor beta chains were all read from a single sample in a study of blood T cell repertoires in COVID-19. The protocol was immunoSEQ multiplex PCR, while the TCRdb copy is restricted to in-frame clones and leaves out a portion. The sample lists some 130,000 clones; 88% were seen once. Sequences were obtained from peripheral blood. The receptor set was obtained from a man between 65 and 79 years old with active COVID-19.

This rearrangement joins TRBV27 to TRBJ1-3; TRBD1 matches 10 bases. The CDR3 is 15 amino acids. The germline V gene encodes CDR1 MNHEY and CDR2 SMNVEV (reference sequence). The J segment lost 2 bases and the V segment lost 5 bases, leaving 3 bases of the junction unmatched. The CDR3 spells CASSPGTGAGNTIYF. The CDR3 nucleotides read TGTGCCAGCAGTCCGGGGACAGGGGCTGGAAACACCATATATTTT.

This rearrangement joins TRBV6-6 to TRBJ2-4, with a tentative D call TRBD2 (5 bases). The V and J ends lost 2 bases and 1 base respectively, with 9 bases between them. CDR1 and CDR2 (germline): MNHNY, SVGAGI (reference sequence). CDR3 length: 15 amino acids. The CDR3 reads CASSYPPGAKNIQYF. The CDR3 DNA follows: TGTGCCAGCAGTTACCCGCCGGGGGCCAAAAACATTCAGTACTTC.

This clone has just a few counts. The chain combines TRBV24-1 with TRBJ1-5; possibly TRBD1 for D (6 bases). The CDR3 has 13 residues. Germline CDR1 reads KGHDR; CDR2 reads SFDVKD. Deletions cut 4 bases from V and 9 bases from J, with 12 bases between. DNA of the CDR3: TGTGCCACCAGTGAGAAGAGGGGGATGCCCCAGCATTTT. Protein sequence: CATSEKRGMPQHF.

This sequence joins TRBV2 and TRBJ1-5; D gene uncertain. Germline CDR1 and CDR2: SNHLY and FYNNEI. The CDR3 consists of 11 residues. V was clipped by 3 bases and J by 6 bases, with 3 bases between them. DNA of the CDR3: TGTGCCAGCAGTGACGGTCAGCCCCAGCATTTT. Its translation: CASSDGQPQHF.

The chain employs TRBV20-1 and TRBJ1-1; D not certain. V was pared by 6 bases and J by 1 base, with 6 bases between. Germline loops: CDR1 DFQATT, CDR2 SNEGSKA (reference sequence). CDR3 length equals 11 residues. The CDR3 DNA reads TGCAGTGCCGAGAGGAACACTGAAGCTTTCTTT. It translates to CSAERNTEAFF.

In its sample, this clone was seen a few times. The CDR3 sequence: CASSPRSGLAAKGQYF. CDR3 nucleotide sequence: TGTGCCAGCAGCCCCCGCAGCGGACTAGCGGCCAAGGGGCAGTACTTC. This rearrangement joins TRBV5-8 to TRBJ2-7; 10 bases map to TRBD2. CDR1 SGHTS and CDR2 YDEGEE come from the germline V gene. The trim removed 4 bases at V and 9 bases at J, leaving 16 bases unmatched. The CDR3 has 16 amino acids.

This sequence joins TRBV7-8 and TRBJ1-1; 9 bases are a match to TRBD1. V trimming: 5 bases; J trimming: 3 bases; junction bases outside the gene matches: 10. There are 16 residues in the CDR3. Germline V gene sequence: CDR1 SGHVS, CDR2 FQNEAQ. The CDR3 region is CASSIRDRVEYTEAFF. The CDR3 bases are TGTGCCAGCAGCATCCGGGACAGGGTAGAGTACACTGAAGCTTTCTTT. Full variable domain (outside the CDR3, taken from reference TRBV7-8 and TRBJ1-1): GAGVSQSPRYKVAKRGQDVALRCDPISGHVSLFWYQQALGQGPEFLTYFQNEAQLDKSGLPSDRFFAERPEGSVSTLKIQRTQQEDSAVYLCASSIRDRVEYTEAFFGQGTRLTVV.

The chain recombines TRBV6-2 or TRBV6-3 with TRBJ1-5; D might be TRBD1 (5 bases). V lost 0 bases to trimming and J lost 0 bases, with 9 bases between them. CDR3 length equals 16 residues. Germline assignment: CDR1 MNHEY and CDR2 SVGEGT. CDR3 region: CASSYSSTVSNQPQHF. DNA of the CDR3: TGTGCCAGCAGTTACTCGTCGACAGTTAGCAATCAGCCCCAGCATTTT.

The chain recombines TRBV11-2 with TRBJ1-2; possible D gene TRBD1, 6 bases. Trimming took off 4 bases at V and 2 bases at J, with 14 bases between the two ends. Germline CDR1 SGHAT, CDR2 FQNNGV. This CDR3 region has 15 residues. CDR3 nucleotides: TGTGCCAGCAGCTCGCTATGGGGGCCCAACTATGGCTACACCTTC. Amino acids: CASSSLWGPNYGYTF.

The genes are TRBV5-1 and TRBJ2-7; D is unclear. Germline CDR1 SGHRS, CDR2 YFSETQ. The CDR3 runs 14 residues. Trimming stripped 7 bases from V and 3 bases from J, with 17 bases between. The CDR3 bases are TGCGCCAGCCAGGAATCGGCTGGGCACTACGAGCAGTACTTC. This sequence encodes CASQESAGHYEQYF.

V is TRBV7-3 and J is TRBJ2-1; the match to TRBD2 covers 12 bases. Germline CDR1 reads SGHTA; CDR2 reads FQGTGA. V was pared by 4 bases and J by 7 bases, with 5 bases of the junction left unmatched. CDR3 size: 15 residues. CDR3 coding DNA: TGTGCCAGCAGCTCGACTAGCGGGAGATTTAATGAGCAGTTCTTC. Translation gives CASSSTSGRFNEQFF. The full variable domain, completed using reference TRBV7-3 and TRBJ2-1, is GAGVSQTPSNKVTEKGKYVELRCDPISGHTALYWYRQSLGQGPEFLIYFQGTGAADDSGLPNDRFFAVRPEGSVSTLKIQRTERGDSAVYLCASSSTSGRFNEQFFGPGTRLTVL.

This chain's CDR3 is CAWSRDRGKWRDTEAFF. The CDR3 DNA is TGTGCCTGGAGTCGGGACAGGGGGAAGTGGCGGGACACTGAAGCTTTCTTT. This chain links TRBV30 with TRBJ1-1, with 11 bases fitting TRBD1. V lost 2 bases and J lost 3; bases outside the gene matches: 11. CDR3 length equals 17 residues. CDR1 is GTSNPN and CDR2 is SVGIG in the germline V gene (reference sequence).

The V and J genes are TRBV10-3 and TRBJ2-3, with TRBD2 matching over 10 bases. Germline-derived CDR1 and CDR2 are ENHRY and SYGVKD. This CDR3 spans 17 amino acids. V lost 6 bases, J lost 7 bases, and 16 bases stayed unmatched. CDR3 sequence reads: CAIRNPTGQREGHTQYF. The CDR3 DNA reads as TGTGCCATCAGAAACCCGACGGGGCAGCGGGAGGGCCATACGCAGTATTTT.

The rearrangement uses TRBV7-2 and TRBJ1-5, with TRBD1 matching 12 bases. After removal of 1 base from V and 5 bases from J, the junction contained 9 bases not matched to a gene. CDR3 length: 18 amino acids. Germline CDR1 and CDR2: SGHTA and FQGNSA. CDR3 DNA sequence: TGTGCCAGCAGCTTAGTCCCACCGGGACAGGGGGCATATCAGCCCCAGCATTTT. Translation gives CASSLVPPGQGAYQPQHF.

This chain uses TRBV5-1 with TRBJ2-1; 8 positions match TRBD2. CDR1 SGHRS and CDR2 YFSETQ come from the germline V gene. V dropped 1 base and J dropped 4; count of bases not matched to a gene: 10. The CDR3 extends over 17 amino acids. DNA of the CDR3: TGCGCCAGCAGCTTGATGCCTAGCGGGCCCCTTTACAATGAGCAGTTCTTC. It is translated as CASSLMPSGPLYNEQFF.

V is TRBV19 and J is TRBJ2-4; perhaps TRBD2 as D (7 bases). Trimming stripped 4 bases from V and 7 bases from J, with 17 bases between. The V gene's germline CDR1 is LNHDA and CDR2 SQIVND (reference sequence). This CDR3 has 15 amino acids. The DNA of the CDR3 is TGTGCCAGTAGTAGCCAGCAGGGAGGGGGGAACATTCAGTACTTC. It encodes CASSSQQGGGNIQYF.

Concerning this clone itself: The junction departs from the called germline gene at one end, perhaps through a read error. V gene TRBV6-1 combines with J gene TRBJ1-3; 7 bases fit TRBD1. CDR1 is MNHNS, CDR2 SASEGT, per germline. This CDR3 region has 16 residues. The CDR3 sequence is CASSEGGKGTGNTIYF. CDR3 bases: TGTGCCAGCAGCGAAGGGGGCAAGGGCACTGGAAACACCATATATTTT.

J is TRBJ2-2 and V is TRBV10-1, with D possibly TRBD2 on 6 matching bases. The V gene lost 6 bases and the J gene lost 6 bases, with 11 bases spanning the gap. Germline loops: CDR1 WNHNN, CDR2 SYGVQD (reference sequence). The CDR3 spans 13 residues. CDR3: CASSLAEPGELFF. The CDR3 DNA is TGCGCCAGCAGCTTAGCGGAGCCCGGGGAGCTGTTTTTT.

This chain links TRBV4-1 with TRBJ2-1; 10 nucleotides agree with TRBD2. The CDR3 spans 15 residues. Trimming at V came to 8 bases and at J to 4 bases, leaving 8 bases not matched to a gene. Per the germline V gene, CDR1 is MGHRA and CDR2 is YSYEKL. CDR3 protein: CASGRSGRLYNEQFF. The DNA for the CDR3 is TGCGCCAGCGGACGTAGCGGGAGGCTTTACAATGAGCAGTTCTTC.

This chain connects TRBV6-5 to TRBJ1-1; D call uncertain. This CDR3 has 15 residues. V was pared by 0 bases and J by 0 bases, with 8 bases between. Per the germline V gene, CDR1 is MNHEY and CDR2 is SVGAGI. The CDR3: CASSYSRKLNTEAFF. CDR3 DNA sequence: TGTGCCAGCAGTTACTCGAGAAAGCTGAACACTGAAGCTTTCTTT.

V gene TRBV7-9 combines with J gene TRBJ1-2, with 10 bases fitting TRBD1. V was clipped by 5 bases and J by 0 bases; unmatched bases: 3. The CDR3 has 15 amino acids. Germline-derived CDR1 and CDR2 are SEHNR and FQNEAQ (reference sequence). The CDR3 sequence: CASSPGQGPNYGYTF. The CDR3 coding sequence is TGTGCCAGCAGCCCGGGACAGGGGCCTAACTATGGCTACACCTTC.

The chain recombines TRBV5-1 with TRBJ2-6; a weak D match, TRBD1 (6 bases). Germline CDR1 is SGHRS and CDR2 is YFSETQ. Trimming cost V 3 bases and J 1 base, with 11 bases left between them. CDR3 length: 16 residues. The CDR3 spells CASSWATGSGANVLTF. The CDR3 coding sequence is TGCGCCAGCAGCTGGGCTACAGGGTCTGGGGCCAACGTCCTGACTTTC.

This clone showed up just a few times. The chain is built from TRBV5-1 and TRBJ2-7; 8 nucleotides match TRBD1. The trim removed 1 base at V and 2 bases at J, leaving 5 bases unmatched. The CDR3 covers 15 residues. Germline V gene lookup returns CDR1 SGHRS and CDR2 YFSETQ. The CDR3 DNA reads TGCGCCAGCAGCTTGTCGACAGGGGCCACCTACGAGCAGTACTTC. It specifies CASSLSTGATYEQYF.

The CDR3 region is CASNPQGQPQHF. The CDR3 nucleotides are TGTGCCAGCAACCCACAGGGCCAGCCCCAGCATTTT. The V and J genes are TRBV28 and TRBJ1-5; weak D call: TRBD1 (6 bases). Trimming pared 7 bases from V and 7 bases from J, leaving 11 bases between. The CDR3 loop spans 12 amino acids. The germline CDR1 and CDR2 sequences are MDHEN and SYDVKM.

This clone was seen only a few times. V usage is TRBV5-1 and J usage is TRBJ2-7; possible D gene TRBD1, 5 bases. From germline, CDR1 is SGHRS and CDR2 YFSETQ. The CDR3 is 14 residues long. The V and J ends lost 3 bases and 3 bases respectively, with 13 bases between them. The CDR3 protein is CASSYTRQSYEQYF. The CDR3, as DNA: TGCGCCAGCAGCTATACGCGACAGAGCTACGAGCAGTACTTC. The full variable domain, with the rest looked up from reference TRBV5-1 and TRBJ2-7, is KAGVTQTPRYLIKTRGQQVTLSCSPISGHRSVSWYQQTPGQGLQFLFEYFSETQRNKGNFPGRFSGRQFSNSRSEMNVSTLELGDSALYLCASSYTRQSYEQYFGPGTRLTVT.

CDR3 region: CASSAGLAGGMYNEQFF. CDR3 sequence (DNA): TGTGCCAGCAGCGCCGGACTAGCGGGAGGGATGTACAATGAGCAGTTCTTC. The chain combines TRBV11-2 with TRBJ2-1; 15 bases are shared with TRBD2. With V trimmed by 5 bases and J by 4 bases, 6 bases remained unmatched. Germline loops: CDR1 SGHAT, CDR2 FQNNGV. The CDR3 spans 17 residues.

Regarding this clone: Other DNA sequences in the same sample also yield this CDR3. The V gene is TRBV6-1, the J gene TRBJ1-5, with a weak D call TRBD1 (5 bases). CDR1 is MNHNS, CDR2 SASEGT, per germline. Deletions cut 2 bases from V and 4 bases from J, with 6 bases between. The CDR3 covers 13 residues. CDR3 DNA sequence: TGTGCCAGCAGTGAACGGGGGAATCAGCCCCAGCATTTT. Protein sequence: CASSERGNQPQHF.

The chain combines TRBV28 with TRBJ1-5, with TRBD1 as a possible D gene (5 bases). Germline CDR1 reads MDHEN; CDR2 reads SYDVKM. The V gene lost 5 bases and the J gene lost 7 bases, with 18 bases spanning the gap. The CDR3 extends over 15 amino acids. This CDR3 reads CASSPSSTEGQPQHF. DNA for the CDR3: TGTGCCAGCAGTCCCTCCTCGACAGAAGGGCAGCCCCAGCATTTT.

The sample holds one count of this clone. CDR3 in amino acids: CASSLAPSGGYEQYF. The CDR3 DNA sequence: TGCGCCAGCAGCTTGGCGCCTAGCGGGGGGTACGAGCAGTACTTC. The V and J genes are TRBV5-1 and TRBJ2-7; 11 nucleotides agree with TRBD2. CDR3 size: 15 residues. The germline gives CDR1 SGHRS, CDR2 YFSETQ. Trimming took 0 bases from V and 4 from J; bases not matched to a gene: 3.